This TCR beta chain was recovered during a study of blood T cell repertoires in COVID-19. Whole-study context: The samples span acute and convalescent COVID-19 from the United States, Italy and Spain.

Per the original data handling: How many nucleated cells were present was estimated from reference gene primer amplification. Sequenced by immunoSEQ multiplex PCR; TCRdb stores in-frame clones only, minus some. V, J and clone size are taken as reported in that table, and D and trimming were inferred from the DNA itself. The table shows hundreds of thousands of clones, with around 87% occurring only once. In germline, CDR1 is DFQATT, CDR2 SNEGSKA (reference sequence). The CDR3 runs to 16 residues. V lost 3 bases and J lost 0, with 15 bases in between. Participant-given clinical history determined each cohort assignment. Each recovered donor of Cohort 3 presented with two negative PCRs, clearance, or symptom resolution.

The source material was PBMCs or T cells enriched from blood (not recorded which). The sequence was obtained from a woman in her fifties or sixties who had recovered from COVID-19. The chain links TRBV20-1 to TRBJ1-5; weak D call: TRBD1 (6 bases). The DNA for the CDR3 is TGCAGTGCTAGTAGGGGAGGGGGAGCTAGCAATCAGCCCCAGCATTTT. Amino acids: CSASRGGGASNQPQHF.